Sequencing of this TCR beta chain was carried out in a study of cytomegalovirus exposure and HLA in healthy donors. Study-level results: In a later analysis, specific HLA alleles were associated with approximately 16,000 TCR beta sequences at a 0.05 false discovery rate.

For this clone: Antigen: not known.

Germline V gene lookup returns CDR1 SGHVS and CDR2 FNYEAQ. The CDR3 totals 16 residues. Between the trimmed V and J ends, which lost 5 bases and 0 bases, there was a span of 14 bases. This PCR relied on a set of 60 Vbeta primers and 13 Jbeta primers. Measured with immunoSEQ multiplex PCR; TCRdb has only the in-frame clones, and not every one. The sample consists of about 80,000 clones, around 60% of them appearing once. Sequences were obtained from PBMCs. The chain is built from TRBV7-6 and TRBJ1-3; D gene ambiguous. The source is a male donor in good health and CMV-seropositive. CDR3 nucleotides: TGTGCCAGCAGCCTGGGCGGGGATTTCTCTGGAAACACCATATATTTT. This gives the protein CASSLGGDFSGNTIYF.